This T cell receptor (beta chain) is drawn from a study of identical twins. Healthy Caucasians were all of the donors. Points from the study as a whole: Whereas memory repertoires showed no such difference, abundant cord blood beta clonotypes carried fewer insertions. Among out-of-frame alpha sequences shared by twins, low generation probability occurred in excess.

The CDR3 loop spans 15 amino acids. Unmatched junction bases numbered 6, after V lost 4 bases and J lost 0 bases. The germline CDR1 and CDR2 sequences are SGDLS and YYNGEE. It was template switching that added a universal primer site, and there were unique molecular identifiers on the cDNA. TCRdb re-called the 5' RACE reads through MiXCR, storing one row per CDR3 protein. The sample has about 530,000 distinct CDR3 sequences; under 25% are singletons. On this clonotype: Its antigen is unidentified.

This sample also appeared in a second study, on yellow fever vaccine responses in identical twins.

The sequencing sample was made of CD4+ T cells sorted from blood. The J gene is TRBJ2-7, the V gene TRBV9; 8 bases are a match to TRBD1. The clonotype was recovered from a woman aged 18-29 years in good health. Here the CDR3 reads CASSRTGSSSYEQYF. The CDR3 DNA reads TGTGCCAGCAGCAGGACAGGGTCGAGCTCCTACGAGCAGTACTTC.